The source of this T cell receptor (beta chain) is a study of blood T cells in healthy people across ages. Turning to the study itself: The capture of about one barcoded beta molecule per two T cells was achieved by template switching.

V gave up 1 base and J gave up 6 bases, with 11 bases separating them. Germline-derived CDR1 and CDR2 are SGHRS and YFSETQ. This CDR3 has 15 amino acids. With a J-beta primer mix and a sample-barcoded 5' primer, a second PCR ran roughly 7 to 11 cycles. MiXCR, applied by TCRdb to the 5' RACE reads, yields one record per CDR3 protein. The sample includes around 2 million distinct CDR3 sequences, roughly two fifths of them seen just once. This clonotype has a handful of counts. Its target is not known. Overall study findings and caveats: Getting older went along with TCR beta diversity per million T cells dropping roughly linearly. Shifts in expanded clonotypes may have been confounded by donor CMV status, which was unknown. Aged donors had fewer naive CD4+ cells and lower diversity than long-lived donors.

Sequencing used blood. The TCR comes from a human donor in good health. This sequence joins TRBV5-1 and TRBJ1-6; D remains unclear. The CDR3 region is CASSLSTPTNSPLHF. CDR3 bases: TGCGCCAGCAGCTTGTCGACACCGACTAATTCACCCCTCCACTTT. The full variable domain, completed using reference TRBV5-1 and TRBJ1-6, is KAGVTQTPRYLIKTRGQQVTLSCSPISGHRSVSWYQQTPGQGLQFLFEYFSETQRNKGNFPGRFSGRQFSNSRSEMNVSTLELGDSALYLCASSLSTPTNSPLHFGNGTRLTVT.